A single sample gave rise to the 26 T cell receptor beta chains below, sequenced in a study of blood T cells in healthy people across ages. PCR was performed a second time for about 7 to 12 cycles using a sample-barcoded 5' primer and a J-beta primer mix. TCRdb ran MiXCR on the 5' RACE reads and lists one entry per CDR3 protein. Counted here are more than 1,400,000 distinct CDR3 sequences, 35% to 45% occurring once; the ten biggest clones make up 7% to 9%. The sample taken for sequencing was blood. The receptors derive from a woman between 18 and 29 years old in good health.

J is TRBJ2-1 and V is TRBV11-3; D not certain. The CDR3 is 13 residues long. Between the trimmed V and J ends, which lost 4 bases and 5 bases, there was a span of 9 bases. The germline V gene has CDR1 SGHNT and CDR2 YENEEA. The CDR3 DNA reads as TGTGCCAGCAGCTCGACGGAGAACAATGAGCAGTTCTTC. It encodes CASSSTENNEQFF.

CDR3 nucleotide sequence: TGTGCCAGCAGAGACCCCGGAGGCCACGTCCTGACTTTC. Residues: CASRDPGGHVLTF. This chain links TRBV27 with TRBJ2-6; D is perhaps TRBD2 (5 bases). Germline V gene lookup returns CDR1 MNHEY and CDR2 SMNVEV (reference sequence). With 6 bases removed from V and 11 bases from J, the gap between germline ends came to 14 bases. This CDR3 contains 13 residues.

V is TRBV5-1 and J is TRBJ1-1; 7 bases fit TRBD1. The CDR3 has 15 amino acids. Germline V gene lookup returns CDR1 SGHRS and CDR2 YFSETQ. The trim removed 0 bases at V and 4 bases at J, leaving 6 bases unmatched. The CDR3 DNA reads TGCGCCAGCAGCTTGGCCCCGGCAGGGGGCACTGAAGCTTTCTTT. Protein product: CASSLAPAGGTEAFF.

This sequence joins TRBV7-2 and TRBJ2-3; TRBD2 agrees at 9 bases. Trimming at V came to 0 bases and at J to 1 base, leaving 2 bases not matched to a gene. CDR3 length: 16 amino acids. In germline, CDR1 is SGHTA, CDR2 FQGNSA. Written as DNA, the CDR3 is TGTGCCAGCAGCTTAGCTTGGACTAGCGGCACAGATACGCAGTATTTT. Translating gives CASSLAWTSGTDTQYF. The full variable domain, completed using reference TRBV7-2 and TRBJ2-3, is GAGVSQSPSNKVTEKGKDVELRCDPISGHTALYWYRQSLGQGLEFLIYFQGNSAPDKSGLPSDRFSAERTGGSVSTLTIQRTQQEDSAVYLCASSLAWTSGTDTQYFGPGTRLTVL.

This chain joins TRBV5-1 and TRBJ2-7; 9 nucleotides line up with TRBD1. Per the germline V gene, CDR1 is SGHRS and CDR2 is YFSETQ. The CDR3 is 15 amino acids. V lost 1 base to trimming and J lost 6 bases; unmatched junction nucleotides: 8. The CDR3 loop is CASSLLDRGECEQYF. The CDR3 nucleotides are TGCGCCAGCAGCTTGCTGGACAGGGGAGAATGCGAGCAGTACTTC.

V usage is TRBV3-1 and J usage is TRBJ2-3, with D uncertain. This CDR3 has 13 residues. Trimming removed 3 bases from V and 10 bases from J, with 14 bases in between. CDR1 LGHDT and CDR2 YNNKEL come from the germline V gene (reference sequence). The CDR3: CASSQPGEWAQYF. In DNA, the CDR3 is TGTGCCAGCAGCCAGCCTGGGGAATGGGCGCAGTATTTT.

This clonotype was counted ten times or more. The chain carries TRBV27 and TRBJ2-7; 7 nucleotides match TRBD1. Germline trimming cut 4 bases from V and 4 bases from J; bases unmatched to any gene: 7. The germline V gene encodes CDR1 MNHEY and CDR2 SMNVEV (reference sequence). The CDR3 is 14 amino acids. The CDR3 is CASSSRQGNYEQYF. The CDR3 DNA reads TGTGCCAGCAGTTCGAGACAGGGCAATTACGAGCAGTACTTC.

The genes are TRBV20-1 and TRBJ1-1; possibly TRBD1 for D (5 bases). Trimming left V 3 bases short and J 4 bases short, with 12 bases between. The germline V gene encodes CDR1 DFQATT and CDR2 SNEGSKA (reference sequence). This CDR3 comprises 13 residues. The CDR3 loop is CSARGLAGTEAFF. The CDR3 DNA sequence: TGCAGTGCTAGGGGGCTAGCGGGCACTGAAGCTTTCTTT.

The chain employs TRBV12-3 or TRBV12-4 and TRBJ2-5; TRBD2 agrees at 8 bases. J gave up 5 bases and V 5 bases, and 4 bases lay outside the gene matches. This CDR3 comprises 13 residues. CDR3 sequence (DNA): TGTGCCAGCAGTCCCCCGGGGGGGGAGACCCAGTACTTC. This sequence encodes CASSPPGGETQYF.

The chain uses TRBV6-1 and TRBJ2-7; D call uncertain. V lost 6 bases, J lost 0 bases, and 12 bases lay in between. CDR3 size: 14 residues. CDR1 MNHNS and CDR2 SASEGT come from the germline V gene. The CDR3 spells CASSAIGDSYEQYF. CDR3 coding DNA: TGTGCCAGCAGCGCCATCGGTGACTCCTACGAGCAGTACTTC.

The CDR3 DNA reads as TGTGCCAGCAGCCTCGGACAGGACTCCTACAATGAGCAGTTCTTC. Protein product: CASSLGQDSYNEQFF. The V gene is TRBV5-6, the J gene TRBJ2-1, with 7 bases aligning to TRBD1. CDR3 size: 15 residues. Unmatched junction bases numbered 4, after V lost 4 bases and J lost 0 bases. The germline CDR1 and CDR2 sequences are SGHDT and YYEEEE.

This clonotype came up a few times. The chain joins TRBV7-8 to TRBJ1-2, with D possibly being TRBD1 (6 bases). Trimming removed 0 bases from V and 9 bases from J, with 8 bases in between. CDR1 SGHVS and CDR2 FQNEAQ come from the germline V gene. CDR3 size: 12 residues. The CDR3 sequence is CASSLADSRYTF. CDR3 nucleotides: TGTGCCAGCAGCTTAGCGGACAGTCGCTACACCTTC. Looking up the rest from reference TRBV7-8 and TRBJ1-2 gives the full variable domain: GAGVSQSPRYKVAKRGQDVALRCDPISGHVSLFWYQQALGQGPEFLTYFQNEAQLDKSGLPSDRFFAERPEGSVSTLKIQRTQQEDSAVYLCASSLADSRYTFGSGTRLTVV.

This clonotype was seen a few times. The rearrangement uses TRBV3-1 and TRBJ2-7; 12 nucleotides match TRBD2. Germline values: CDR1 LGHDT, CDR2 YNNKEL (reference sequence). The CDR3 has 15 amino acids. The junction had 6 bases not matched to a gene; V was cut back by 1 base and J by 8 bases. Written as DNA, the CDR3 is TGTGCCAGCAGCCAAGCGACTAGCGGGAGCGGGCAGCAGTACTTC. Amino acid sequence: CASSQATSGSGQQYF.

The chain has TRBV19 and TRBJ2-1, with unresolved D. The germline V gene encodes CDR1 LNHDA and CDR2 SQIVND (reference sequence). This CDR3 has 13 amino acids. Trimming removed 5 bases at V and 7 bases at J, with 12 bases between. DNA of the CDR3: TGTGCCAGTAGTTCTTTACTTGTTAATGAGCAGTTCTTC. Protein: CASSSLLVNEQFF. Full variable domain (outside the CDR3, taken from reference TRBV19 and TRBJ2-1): DGGITQSPKYLFRKEGQNVTLSCEQNLNHDAMYWYRQDPGQGLRLIYYSQIVNDFQKGDIAEGYSVSREKKESFPLTVTSAQKNPTAFYLCASSSLLVNEQFFGPGTRLTVL.

The DNA for the CDR3 is TGTGCCAGCAGTTACTCCGGACAGCACACAGATACGCAGTATTTT. Its protein product is CASSYSGQHTDTQYF. V usage is TRBV6-5 and J usage is TRBJ2-3, with D perhaps TRBD1 (6 bases). V was shortened by 0 bases and J by 2 bases, with 9 bases between the two germline ends. CDR3 length equals 15 residues. The germline gives CDR1 MNHEY, CDR2 SVGAGI.

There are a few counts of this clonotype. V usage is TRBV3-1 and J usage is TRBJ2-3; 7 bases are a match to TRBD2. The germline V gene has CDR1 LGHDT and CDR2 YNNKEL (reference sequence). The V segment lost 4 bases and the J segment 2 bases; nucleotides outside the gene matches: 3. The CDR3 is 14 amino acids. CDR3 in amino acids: CASSRAGATDTQYF. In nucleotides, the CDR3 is TGTGCCAGCAGCCGGGCGGGAGCCACAGATACGCAGTATTTT.

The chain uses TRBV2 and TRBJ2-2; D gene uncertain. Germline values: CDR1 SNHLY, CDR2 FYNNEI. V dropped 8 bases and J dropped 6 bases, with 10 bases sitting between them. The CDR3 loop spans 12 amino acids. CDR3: CASPLVPGELFF. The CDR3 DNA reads TGTGCCAGCCCACTCGTCCCCGGGGAGCTGTTTTTT.

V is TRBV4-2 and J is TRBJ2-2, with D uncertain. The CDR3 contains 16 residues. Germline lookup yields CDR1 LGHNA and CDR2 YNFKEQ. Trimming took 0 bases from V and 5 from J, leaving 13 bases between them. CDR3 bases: TGTGCCAGCAGCCAAGATCCGAGACTCTTTACCGGGGAGCTGTTTTTT. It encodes CASSQDPRLFTGELFF.

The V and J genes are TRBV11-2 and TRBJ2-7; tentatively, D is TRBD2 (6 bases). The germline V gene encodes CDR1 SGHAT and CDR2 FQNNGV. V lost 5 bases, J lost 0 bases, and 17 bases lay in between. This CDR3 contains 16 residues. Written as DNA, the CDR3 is TGTGCCAGCAGCCCGCTAGCGCACAGTCTCTCCTACGAGCAGTACTTC. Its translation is CASSPLAHSLSYEQYF.

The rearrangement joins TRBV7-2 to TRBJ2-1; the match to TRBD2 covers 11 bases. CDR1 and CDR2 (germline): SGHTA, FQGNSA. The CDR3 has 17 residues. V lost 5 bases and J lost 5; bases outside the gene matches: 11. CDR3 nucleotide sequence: TGTGCCAGCAGCCCTACAATAGCGGGAGGGCCAAACAATGAGCAGTTCTTC. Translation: CASSPTIAGGPNNEQFF.

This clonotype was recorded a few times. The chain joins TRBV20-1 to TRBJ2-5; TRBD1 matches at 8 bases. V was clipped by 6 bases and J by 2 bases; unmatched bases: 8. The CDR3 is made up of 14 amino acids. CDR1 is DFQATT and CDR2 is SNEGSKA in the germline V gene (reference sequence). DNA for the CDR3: TGCAGTGCCACGACTAGGACAGGGCAAGAGACCCAGTACTTC. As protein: CSATTRTGQETQYF.

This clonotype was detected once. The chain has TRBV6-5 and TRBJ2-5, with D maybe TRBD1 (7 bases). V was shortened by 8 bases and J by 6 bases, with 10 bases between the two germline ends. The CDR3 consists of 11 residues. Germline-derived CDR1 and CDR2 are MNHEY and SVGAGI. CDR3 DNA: TGTGCCAGCCAGGGGGGCAAGACCCAGTACTTC. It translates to CASQGGKTQYF.

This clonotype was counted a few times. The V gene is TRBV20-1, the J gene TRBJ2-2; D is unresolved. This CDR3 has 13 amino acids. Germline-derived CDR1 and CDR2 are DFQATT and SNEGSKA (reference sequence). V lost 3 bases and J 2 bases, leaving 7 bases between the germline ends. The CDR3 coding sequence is TGCAGTGCTAGCCTCCCAAACACCGGGGAGCTGTTTTTT. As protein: CSASLPNTGELFF.

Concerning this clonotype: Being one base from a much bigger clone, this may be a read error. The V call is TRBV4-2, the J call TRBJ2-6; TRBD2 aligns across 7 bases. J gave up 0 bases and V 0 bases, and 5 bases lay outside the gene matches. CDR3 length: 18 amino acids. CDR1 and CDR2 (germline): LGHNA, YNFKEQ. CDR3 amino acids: CASSQDYGGGSGANVLTF. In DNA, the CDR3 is TGTGCCAGCAGCCAAGATTATGGGGGGGGCTCTGGGGCCAACGTCCTGACTTTC.

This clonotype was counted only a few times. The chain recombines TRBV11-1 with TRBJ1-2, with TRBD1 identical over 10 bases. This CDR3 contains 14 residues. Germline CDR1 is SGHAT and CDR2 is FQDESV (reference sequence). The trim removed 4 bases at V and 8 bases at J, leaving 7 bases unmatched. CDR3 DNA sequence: TGTGCCAGCAGCTCCCGGGACAGGGGTCGCGGCTACACCTTC. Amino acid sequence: CASSSRDRGRGYTF. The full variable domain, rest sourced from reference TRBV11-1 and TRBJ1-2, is EAEVAQSPRYKITEKSQAVAFWCDPISGHATLYWYRQILGQGPELLVQFQDESVVDDSQLPKDRFSAERLKGVDSTLKIQPAELGDSAMYLCASSSRDRGRGYTFGSGTRLTVV.

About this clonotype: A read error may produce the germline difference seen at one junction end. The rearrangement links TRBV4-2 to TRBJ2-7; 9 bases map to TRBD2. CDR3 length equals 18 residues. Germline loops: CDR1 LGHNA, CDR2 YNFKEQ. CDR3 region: CANSHRASGAQSSYEQYF. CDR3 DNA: TGTGCCAACAGCCACCGGGCTAGCGGGGCCCAGAGCTCCTACGAGCAGTACTTC.